This T cell receptor beta chain was obtained from a study of blood T cell repertoires in COVID-19. The length of the CDR3 is 18 residues. The germline gives CDR1 LNHDA, CDR2 SQIVND (reference sequence). With 8 bases removed from V and 3 bases from J, the gap between germline ends came to 26 bases. Methods used by the authors: Quantification of nucleated cells was approximated via reference gene primer amplification. Sequencing was performed with immunoSEQ multiplex PCR; in TCRdb, only in-frame clones are kept and a portion is missing. V, J and clone size were drawn from that table, and D and trimming were deduced from the DNA. The sample shows under 100,000 clones, roughly 86% of them seen only once.

The rearrangement uses TRBV19 and TRBJ1-3, with D perhaps matching TRBD1 (6 bases). This sequence originates from a human donor in a cohort sampled during active COVID-19. What was sequenced was peripheral blood. The CDR3 region is CASASRGSYFGRGNTIYF. The CDR3 coding sequence is TGTGCCAGTGCTAGCAGGGGTAGCTACTTTGGACGTGGAAACACCATATATTTT.